A selection of T cell receptor beta chains follows, all from one sample in a study of T cell responses to AZD1222 COVID-19 vaccine. Sequenced by immunoSEQ multiplex PCR; TCRdb stores in-frame clones only, minus some. The repertoire holds 150,000 to 180,000 clones, with 86% as singletons. This specimen consisted of peripheral blood, obtained on day 0 of MenACWY control vaccination. These receptors were obtained from an adult in good health. Each CDR3 is given with its conserved first and last residue. D genes are given only for firm matches. Clone size is stated in some rows and not others, as once, few, many or a class when expanded.

v_call	j_call	d_call	clone_size	cdr3_nt	cdr3_aa
TRBV28	TRBJ1-4	TRBD1	NA	TGTGCCAGCAGCCCAGACCGGGGGACAGGGGCGGAAAAACTGTTTTTT	CASSPDRGTGAEKLFF
TRBV9	TRBJ2-7	TRBD2	NA	TGTGCCAGCAGCACCGGGACTAGCGGGTCCTACGAGCAGTACTTC	CASSTGTSGSYEQYF
TRBV3-1/TRBV3-2	TRBJ2-5	NA	few	TGTGCCAGCAGCCAGTCCTATTCCCAAGAGACCCAGTACTTC	CASSQSYSQETQYF
TRBV10-3	TRBJ2-1	NA	NA	TGTGCCATCAGTGCCTCAGGGGCTGCTTTTAACGAGCAGTTCTTC	CAISASGAAFNEQFF
TRBV9	TRBJ2-1	NA	NA	TGTGCCAGCAGCGCGGAAAGCGGGTCCAGCTCCTACAATGAGCAGTTCTTC	CASSAESGSSSYNEQFF
TRBV27	TRBJ1-2	NA	few	TGTGCCAGCAGGTTAGCCGGGCAGGGGTTCACCTATGGCTACACCTTC	CASRLAGQGFTYGYTF
TRBV5-4	TRBJ1-1	NA	NA	TGTGCCAGCAGCTTGTCCAGCAATGTCCCTGAAGCTTTCTTT	CASSLSSNVPEAFF
TRBV19	TRBJ1-5	NA	NA	TGTGCCAGTAGTATAGTTGGTCCGGCCCAGCATTTT	CASSIVGPAQHF
TRBV6-2/TRBV6-3	TRBJ2-1	NA	few	TGTGCCAGCAGTTACGACGGGAGCTCCTACAATGAGCAGTTCTTC	CASSYDGSSYNEQFF
TRBV6-5	TRBJ1-5	NA	NA	TGTGCCAGCAGGAACAGGGAACTTGGTCAGCCCCAGCATTTT	CASRNRELGQPQHF
TRBV5-6	TRBJ2-7	NA	NA	TGTGCCAGCAGCTTTCTTGGGGGGTCTTCCTACGAGCAGTACTTC	CASSFLGGSSYEQYF
TRBV25-1	TRBJ1-1	NA	NA	TGTGCCAGCAGCGGCAGGGGCCCGAACACTGAAGCTTTCTTT	CASSGRGPNTEAFF
TRBV28	TRBJ2-1	TRBD1	once	TGTGCCAGCAGTTTACGTGGCAGGGGGAGCAATGAGCAGTTCTTC	CASSLRGRGSNEQFF
TRBV6-5	TRBJ1-5	NA	NA	TGTGCCAGCAGAACAGGGAATCAGCCCCAGCATTTT	CASRTGNQPQHF
TRBV25-1	TRBJ1-1	NA	NA	TGTGCCAGCAGTGAATCAACAGGTTGGGACACTGAAGCTTTCTTT	CASSESTGWDTEAFF
TRBV3-1/TRBV3-2	TRBJ2-6	NA	few	TGTGCCAGCAGCCAACGGACGGTGGGCTCTGGGGCCAACGTCCTGACTTTC	CASSQRTVGSGANVLTF
TRBV18	TRBJ1-2	TRBD1	NA	TGTGCCAGCTCACCTGAACAGGGGGCTAACTATGGCTACACCTTC	CASSPEQGANYGYTF
TRBV15	TRBJ2-7	NA	NA	TGTGCCACCAGCAGAGAGCAGCCTTTTAGACGACCCTACGAGCAGTACTTC	CATSREQPFRRPYEQYF
TRBV29-1	TRBJ1-4	TRBD1	NA	TGCAGCGTTGGTTCGACAGGGATTAATGAAAAACTGTTTTTT	CSVGSTGINEKLFF
TRBV25-1	TRBJ1-2	NA	NA	TGTGCCAGCAGTTTACAGGGATGGAATGGCTACACCTTC	CASSLQGWNGYTF
TRBV5-4	TRBJ2-2	NA	once	TGTGCCCTTGGGACTTCTCAAGGCGGGGAGCTGTTTTTT	CALGTSQGGELFF
TRBV11-3	TRBJ2-3	NA	NA	TGTGCCAGCAGCTTCGGGTTTAGCACAGATACGCAGTATTTT	CASSFGFSTDTQYF
TRBV6-5	TRBJ2-7	TRBD1	once	TGTGCCAGCAACCCGCGACAGGGGAAGGGCGAGCAGTACTTC	CASNPRQGKGEQYF
TRBV6-5	TRBJ1-2	TRBD1	NA	TGTGCCAGCAGTTCGACGAGGGACAGCTATGGCTACACCTTC	CASSSTRDSYGYTF
TRBV12-3/TRBV12-4	TRBJ1-1	NA	NA	TGTGCCAGCAGTTTATCCAGGGGCACTGAAGCTTTCTTT	CASSLSRGTEAFF
TRBV11-2	TRBJ2-6	NA	NA	TGTGCCAGCAGCTTCCGAAGACGTCAACGGGTATCTGGGGCCAACGTCCTGACTTTC	CASSFRRRQRVSGANVLTF
TRBV7-2	TRBJ2-1	NA	NA	TGTGCCAGCACCCTAGGGAGTAGTAACTACAATGAGCAGTTCTTC	CASTLGSSNYNEQFF
TRBV6-5	TRBJ1-2	NA	NA	TGTGCCAGCGGGTCGGGGTATGGCTACACCTTC	CASGSGYGYTF
TRBV7-9	TRBJ1-1	NA	NA	TGTGCCAGCAGCTTCGGGGGAGTCGGGCTGAACACTGAAGCTTTCTTT	CASSFGGVGLNTEAFF
TRBV18	TRBJ2-4	NA	NA	TGTGCCAGCTCACCTTCGACAGAGAACATTCAGTACTTC	CASSPSTENIQYF
TRBV7-9	TRBJ2-1	TRBD2	NA	TGTGCCAGCAGCTTAAGACTAGCGGGGAGTCATAATGAGCAGTTCTTC	CASSLRLAGSHNEQFF
TRBV27	TRBJ1-4	NA	NA	TGTGCCAGCAGTTTATCGTGGGGAGGGGCTGAAAAACTGTTTTTT	CASSLSWGGAEKLFF